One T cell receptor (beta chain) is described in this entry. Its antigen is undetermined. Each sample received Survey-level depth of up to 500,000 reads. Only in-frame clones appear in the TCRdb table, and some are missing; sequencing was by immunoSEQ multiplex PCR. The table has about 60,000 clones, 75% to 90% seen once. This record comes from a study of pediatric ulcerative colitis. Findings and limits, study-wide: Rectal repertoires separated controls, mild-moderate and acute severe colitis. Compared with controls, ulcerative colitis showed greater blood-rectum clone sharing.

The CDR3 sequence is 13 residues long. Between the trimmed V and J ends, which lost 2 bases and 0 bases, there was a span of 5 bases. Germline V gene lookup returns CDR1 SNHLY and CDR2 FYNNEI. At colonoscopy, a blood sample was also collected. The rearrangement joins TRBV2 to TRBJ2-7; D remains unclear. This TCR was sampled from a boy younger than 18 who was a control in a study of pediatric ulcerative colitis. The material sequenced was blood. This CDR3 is CASSEYHSYEQYF. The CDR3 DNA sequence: TGTGCCAGCAGTGAATACCACTCCTACGAGCAGTACTTC.